Following are 10 T cell receptor beta chains from one sample sequenced in a study of HIV-infected patients and healthy controls. Reverse transcription used 450 to 500 ng RNA and constant-region primers for alpha and beta. Separate chain-specific third strand synthesis with multiplexing indices produced the alpha and beta libraries. TCRdb ran MiXCR on the 5' RACE reads and lists one entry per CDR3 protein. The table has 20,000 to 30,000 distinct CDR3 sequences, approximately 7.7% seen once. The repertoire came from unfractionated whole blood and reflected all unsorted peripheral T cells. Sequencing was done on a sample of blood. Receptors were obtained from an adult in good health.

The table lists this clonotype with many counts. The V and J genes are TRBV20-1 and TRBJ1-1, with D maybe TRBD1 (6 bases). Deletions cut 2 bases from V and 6 bases from J, with 19 bases between. This CDR3 has 15 residues. Germline values: CDR1 DFQATT, CDR2 SNEGSKA (reference sequence). DNA of the CDR3: TGCAGTGCTAGAAGTGGCCTCGACTCAGGGGCTGAAGCTTTCTTT. This gives the protein CSARSGLDSGAEAFF.

The chain carries TRBV19 and TRBJ2-5, with 9 nucleotides matching TRBD1. V was pared by 6 bases and J by 3 bases, with 5 bases of the junction left unmatched. Per the germline V gene, CDR1 is LNHDA and CDR2 is SQIVND (reference sequence). CDR3 length equals 14 residues. The chain's CDR3 is CASRATGGKETQYF. DNA for the CDR3: TGTGCCAGTAGAGCGACAGGGGGAAAAGAGACCCAGTACTTC.

The rearrangement uses TRBV9 and TRBJ1-3; weak D call: TRBD1 (5 bases). Trimming cost V 0 bases and J 0 bases, with 13 bases left between them. Per the germline V gene, CDR1 is SGDLS and CDR2 is YYNGEE. CDR3 length: 17 residues. The chain's CDR3 is CASSVGLQANSGNTIYF. For the CDR3, the DNA is TGTGCCAGCAGCGTAGGGCTACAGGCCAACTCTGGAAACACCATATATTTT.

This clonotype was seen many times. The chain carries TRBV20-1 and TRBJ1-1; D is undetermined. The V end lost 5 bases, the J end lost 3 bases, and 7 bases lay between the germline ends. Per germline, CDR1 DFQATT and CDR2 SNEGSKA (reference sequence). This CDR3 has 11 amino acids. The CDR3 spells CSAVTYTEAFF. The CDR3 DNA sequence: TGCAGTGCTGTTACATACACTGAAGCTTTCTTT.

This clonotype was found many times. The chain has TRBV4-2 and TRBJ1-2; D may be TRBD1 (5 bases). The CDR3 contains 14 residues. The V and J ends lost 1 base and 8 bases respectively, with 14 bases between them. CDR1 LGHNA and CDR2 YNFKEQ come from the germline V gene. The CDR3 spells CASSQGARDRGYTF. CDR3 DNA sequence: TGTGCCAGCAGCCAAGGAGCCCGGGACCGAGGCTACACCTTC.

The sample holds many counts of this clonotype. The chain recombines TRBV20-1 with TRBJ1-4; the D is unclear. V was trimmed by 6 bases and J by 0 bases, leaving 14 bases between them. CDR1 DFQATT and CDR2 SNEGSKA come from the germline V gene (reference sequence). The CDR3 is made up of 15 amino acids. In DNA form, the CDR3 reads TGCAGTGCCCCCGCTCGGAGATCAACTAATGAAAAACTGTTTTTT. Amino acid sequence: CSAPARRSTNEKLFF.

Ten or more counts support this clonotype. The chain links TRBV3-1 to TRBJ1-1; no firm D call. The CDR3 consists of 14 residues. Trimming stripped 0 bases from V and 4 bases from J, with 9 bases between. CDR1 LGHDT and CDR2 YNNKEL come from the germline V gene (reference sequence). This CDR3 reads CASSQDTGSTEAFF. The CDR3 coding sequence is TGTGCCAGCAGCCAAGACACGGGTAGCACTGAAGCTTTCTTT.

This clonotype was detected many times. DNA for the CDR3: TGTGCCAGCACCCCTTCCCGGACAGCCAACACCGGGGAGCTGTTTTTT. Encoded protein: CASTPSRTANTGELFF. V is TRBV6-2 or TRBV6-3 and J is TRBJ2-2; tentatively, D is TRBD1 (6 bases). The CDR3 spans 16 residues. The V gene's germline CDR1 is MNHEY and CDR2 SVGEGT. V was clipped by 7 bases and J by 2 bases, with 17 bases between them.

This clonotype came up many times. The chain couples TRBV19 to TRBJ1-5, with 7 bases lining up with TRBD1. The V segment lost 6 bases and the J segment 3 bases; nucleotides outside the gene matches: 8. The CDR3 is made up of 15 amino acids. In germline, CDR1 is LNHDA, CDR2 SQIVND (reference sequence). The CDR3 loop is CASSYDRDYNQPQHF. The DNA for the CDR3 is TGTGCCAGTAGCTACGACAGGGATTACAATCAGCCCCAGCATTTT.

This clonotype has ten or more counts. J is TRBJ2-2 and V is TRBV5-6; D ambiguous. CDR3 length: 20 residues. The V gene lost 2 bases and the J gene lost 0 bases, with 23 bases spanning the gap. Germline loops: CDR1 SGHDT, CDR2 YYEEEE. CDR3 sequence: CASSFTRSPPQLSNTGELFF. The CDR3 DNA reads as TGTGCCAGCAGCTTCACCCGGTCTCCGCCTCAACTATCGAACACCGGGGAGCTGTTTTTT.